This is a list of T cell receptor beta chains from one sample in a study of T cell repertoires in cytomegalovirus infection. Which antigens these TCRs recognize remains unknown. MiXCR, run by TCRdb on the reads, gives a single entry per CDR3 protein. The sample shows fewer than 1,000,000 distinct CDR3 sequences, approximately 30% of them seen only once. Sample: cultured CD8+ T cells from PBMCs, taken from culture after CMV antigen stimulation. The receptor source for this set is a human donor in good health (CMV status not recorded). Some clones in this sample may be carry-over from other donors' samples. Each CDR3 is given with its conserved first and last residue. The order of the fields is CDR3 length, D gene, V gene, J gene, clone size, CDR3 DNA, CDR3 protein. The D gene is left open where the match is weak. The size field is filled for only some rows; it gives once, few, many or a size class.

16	.	TRBV2	TRBJ1-5	.	TGTGCCAGCAGTGACAGCCGGAGATTGGGGAATCAGCCCCAGCATTTT	CASSDSRRLGNQPQHF
16	.	TRBV27	TRBJ2-1	once	TGTGCCAGCAGTGTCGGAAGCAACTTTGCTTACAATGAGCAGTTCTTC	CASSVGSNFAYNEQFF
14	.	TRBV6-6	TRBJ2-7	few	TGTGCCAGCAGTTACCAAGGACCAACCTACGAGCAGTACTTC	CASSYQGPTYEQYF
16	.	TRBV7-2	TRBJ1-2	once	TGTGCCAGCAGCTTAGCGCGGGATCCTCGTCCCTATGGCTACACCTTC	CASSLARDPRPYGYTF
13	.	TRBV27	TRBJ1-1	few	TGTGCCAGCGAAGCGACAGGGAACACTGAAGCTTTCTTT	CASEATGNTEAFF
15	TRBD1	TRBV25-1	TRBJ2-7	few	TGTGCCAGCAGTGGGTGGTCGGGACAGGCCTACGAGCAGTACTTC	CASSGWSGQAYEQYF
16	TRBD1	TRBV4-1	TRBJ2-2	few	TGCGCCAGCAGCCCCGGCGGGACAGGAGGGGCCGGGGAGCTGTTTTTT	CASSPGGTGGAGELFF
15	.	TRBV5-4	TRBJ2-1	.	TGTGCCAGCAGCTGGAGGAGAGAGTCCGGTAATGAGCAGTTCTTC	CASSWRRESGNEQFF
18	TRBD1	TRBV7-9	TRBJ2-5	.	TGTGCCAGCAGCTTAGGGATCCGACAGGGGGTCAGGGAAGAGACCCAGTACTTC	CASSLGIRQGVREETQYF
15	.	TRBV7-9	TRBJ1-2	.	TGTGCCAGCAGCCAGGGACGGACGAATAACTATGGCTACACCTTC	CASSQGRTNNYGYTF
13	TRBD2	TRBV6-2/TRBV6-3	TRBJ2-1	.	TGTGCCGTTTGGGGGCGGGGGGGAAGTGAGCAGTTCTTC	CAVWGRGGSEQFF